This entry features one T cell receptor beta chain sequence. Its specific antigen is unknown. Base-call qualities are not available, and no considerably larger clone is one nucleotide away. Library preparation employed the immunoSEQ multiplex PCR assay. A mixture of 60 forward primers for TCR Vbeta segments and 13 reverse primers for TCR Jbeta segments was used in the multiplex PCR. The CDR3 region of rearranged TCR beta genes was amplified from genomic DNA by a multiplex PCR assay. The amplified TCR beta libraries were sequenced on the Illumina HiSeq System as 87-base-pair reads. From the authors' description of their analysis: Across the 670 or so repertoires, a later analysis counted approximately 75 million unique TCR beta chains, 9 million to 14 million of which were shared by at least two donors. To remove PCR and sequencing errors, raw reads were error-corrected and collapsed into unique sequences using a nearest-neighbor algorithm that merged closely related sequences. CDR3 sequences were aligned to IMGT reference sequences to assign V, D and J gene segments. Each retained sequence needed at least a six-nucleotide match to both a V gene segment and a J gene segment. A rearrangement counted as productive if the CDR3 had no stop codons and remained in frame with V and J, and every other rearrangement counted as non-productive. Following IMGT convention, CDR3 was defined as the stretch from the second conserved V-encoded cysteine to the conserved J-encoded phenylalanine. In an earlier analysis of more than 550 of the donors, sequences lacking an unambiguous match to a single V gene segment were excluded. In an earlier analysis of several hundred of the donors, V segments were called functional above 56.7% productive rearrangements and were called segregating when the between-donor standard deviation exceeded 5%. A statistical classification framework was built for diagnosing cytomegalovirus status from the catalog of TCR beta chain sequences. A later analysis assigned V and J genes by comparing TCR nucleotide sequences with IMGT/GENE-DB human TR gene sequences. A later analysis assigned CDR3 sequences and most-parsimonious VDJ recombination scenarios with the TCRdist pipeline. A later analysis defined each TCR beta chain by its CDR3 amino acid sequence plus V-gene family, and excluded reads lacking a unique V-gene family. As a way to deal with suspected cross-contamination and a sequencing artifact, a later analysis dropped 450 to 600 nucleotide sequences that were highly shared and had low generation probability. In a later analysis, a clonal expansion index for each public chain was calculated from normalized within-repertoire ranks of inferred template counts. In a later analysis, generation probabilities were computed with a VDJ recombination model fitted to out-of-frame rearrangements, and the resulting probabilities were checked against IGoR. Hypergeometric tests were used in a later analysis to score TCR-TCR, TCR-HLA and TCR-CMV co-occurrence, with a repertoire-size bias correction applied to the TCR pairs. In a later analysis, false discovery rates were estimated by permuting HLA or CMV assignments 20 times. In a later analysis, co-occurring TCRs were grouped using DBSCAN, with TCRdist sequence similarity added in when clustering inside HLA-allele-positive subsets. Repertoires with fewer than 30,000 or more than 120,000 public chains, plus five repertoires with anomalous nucleotide sharing, were excluded from co-occurrence clustering. TCRdb re-hosts the immuneACCESS table, in-frame sequences only. Its copies lack some clones; in the studies checked, an unresolved V gene accounts for under half of them, and the cause for the rest is not known. The V and J calls and the clone size are those of that table, but D and trimming were determined from the DNA. The sample table lists 150,000 or so clones, 70% to 80% of them with a count of one. Around 2.3% of the sample lies in the top ten.

In total, fewer than 750 healthy bone marrow donors made up the cohort. At the time of sampling, every cohort member was nominally healthy, though immune exposures that went unrecorded were likely present. The donor was CMV seronegative and belonged to the group of over 350 seronegative cohort members. A peripheral blood sample was collected from each donor, and TCR beta sequencing was performed on peripheral blood mononuclear cells. The Qiagen DNeasy Blood Extraction Kit was used to extract genomic DNA from the blood cell samples. V drops 7 bases and J drops 7 bases, leaving 16 bases in between. The CDR3 starts with the cysteine, ends with the phenylalanine, and has 14 residues. Of all the DNA, just the CDR3 is kept, 42 bases in frame from base 1. Per the germline V gene (reference sequence), LNHDA is the CDR1 and SQIVND is the CDR2. This record belongs to a study of cytomegalovirus exposure and HLA in healthy donors (dated by TCRdb to 2016 to 2017). Broadly, across the study: According to an earlier analysis of 550 to 700 of the donors, about 180 million T cells yielded 95 million to 140 million unique TCR beta sequences and about 300 Gb of sequence data. Approximately 310 gigabases of sequencing data and around 90 million unique TCR sequences made up an early release that covered approximately 650 HLA-typed donors. Of the approximately 370 genotyped donors, approximately 81% were placed in the genetic ancestry cluster associated with self-reported Caucasian donors. The study was designed to test whether signatures of past pathogen exposure could be identified by cataloging public T cell receptors. The study used immunosequencing to profile the T cell repertoires of around 600 subjects and linked those repertoires to cytomegalovirus serostatus. Along with the 666-subject first cohort, a separate validation cohort of 120 different subjects was used. To predict cytomegalovirus infection status, the study brought together high-throughput TCR immunosequencing, statistical association of individual TCRs with disease status, and machine learning. A later analysis re-examined previously published TCR beta repertoires from more than 650 donors and added high-resolution HLA genotyping to investigate patterns of TCR occurrence. Rather than using new phenotypic data, the later analysis identified candidate immune exposures from TCR beta sequences and from how often those sequences occurred across donors. An earlier analysis of 587 of the donors used high-throughput TCR beta sequencing to judge whether each TCR beta V gene segment behaved as functional or pseudogenic. Donor age, sex, ethnicity and CMV serostatus were collected together with the repertoire data. A later genetic analysis used genome-wide SNP genotypes for about 65% of the roughly 700 donors, treating that subset as a discovery cohort. All discovery cohort repertoires had been generated on a single sequencing platform. Both class I and class II loci were covered by HLA typing, at four-digit resolution. Typing coverage varied by locus: roughly 629-640 donors for A, B, C, DRB1 and DQB1; around 560 for DQA1; over 600 for DPA1; 450 to 480 for DPB1. Because of strong linkage in the cohort, roughly 5 DR-DQ haplotypes were treated as single units for association and clustering. On average, roughly 240,000 unique TCR beta nucleotide sequences were sequenced per donor among roughly 430 genotyped donors of the cohort, with about 17% of those sequences being non-productive. The study at large found these results: In a later analysis, some 17,000 TCR beta sequences were associated with specific HLA alleles at a false discovery rate of 0.05. A further reported finding was that TCR beta sequences accurately predicted the HLA-A and HLA-B alleles for most subjects in the first cohort. An earlier analysis of around 600 of the donors showed that most TCR beta V segments appeared in productive rearrangements either about 87% or about 30% of the time, which broadly matched IMGT annotations. The sequencing pipeline was judged likely to have produced a cluster of highly shared sequence variants as a technical artifact. Compared with equally common non-associated chains, HLA-associated TCR beta chains in a later analysis were more clonally expanded and had lower generation probabilities. In a later genetic analysis, fewer N-insertions in productive TCRs were reported among donors in an Asian-associated ancestry cluster than the roughly 640-donor mean. Presence/absence analyses assumed roughly uniform sequencing depth across donors, an assumption that may not hold. In both the original and validation cohorts, the classifier was reported to diagnose cytomegalovirus status with high specificity and sensitivity. Most TCR sequences were observed very rarely across donors, whereas some public TCRs were present in many individuals. A few of the identified cytomegalovirus-associated TCR beta chains were confirmed in vitro to be specific for cytomegalovirus antigens. The 87-base-pair reads could not distinguish some IMGT-functional V segments, including TRBV6-2 and TRBV6-3, so those segments were excluded. Linkage disequilibrium might explain the correlated functional status among segregating V segments, but an unknown experimental factor could not be excluded. It was suggested by the authors that the approach could potentially be generalized to other disease states and immunological phenotypes. In a later analysis, the rate of TCR association differed among HLA loci, with DRB1 alleles having the most associated TCRs and HLA-C alleles having the fewest. Several of the top co-occurrence clusters appeared to be linked to parvovirus B19, influenza, CMV and Epstein-Barr virus, according to a later analysis. This cohort had only TCR beta chains sequenced, and the lack of alpha or paired-chain data limited which features could be detected. In a later analysis, most CMV-associated TCR beta chains were found to appear HLA-restricted, with HLA associations seemingly driven largely by CMV exposure. Immune exposure information for the cohort was limited to CMV serostatus. In the study, some 160 TCR beta chains were listed as associated with cytomegalovirus. When HLA alleles, especially DR and DQ, strongly co-occurred, TCR associations were difficult to assign to individual alleles. A later genetic analysis associated a missense DCLRE1C variant with V-gene and J-gene trimming of TCR beta chains, and an independent cohort replicated the association. HLA typing was unavailable for some donors at each locus, so association tests used only the typed subset. The earlier analysis of nearly 600 of the donors excluded 15 to 20 rarely observed V segments, including chromosome 9 orphons, because counts were too low.

This receptor was obtained from a man aged 30 to 45 in good health and CMV-seronegative. The chain links TRBV19 with TRBJ1-4, with a tentative D gene TRBD1 over 6 matching bases. Sequenced material: PBMCs. Read as DNA, the sequence is TGTGCCAGTACCTGGGCACAGGGTGGTGAAAAACTGTTTTTT. This sequence encodes CASTWAQGGEKLFF.